This T cell receptor beta chain derives from a study of blood T cell repertoires in COVID-19 (dated by TCRdb to between 2020 and 2021). Context from the whole study: Collaborator samples came from the United States, Italy and Spain and covered acute and convalescent phases of COVID-19. The sample metadata nearly always contained a de-identified subject ID, COVID-19 status, age in years and sex. Samples came from the ongoing ImmuneRACE study (first 160 participants) plus 1,254 subjects from 6 global collaborators. The dataset comprised deeply sampled blood TCRbeta repertoires from subjects exposed to, actively infected with, or recovered from COVID-19. The material from the prospective study consisted of cDNA or gDNA derived from T cells, B-cell-depleted T cells, or PBMCs. The repertoires were released in a freely available public database intended as a resource for research on the immune response to SARS-CoV-2. HLA class I and class II types, where available, came from metadata supplied by the sample provider rather than from assay-based typing.

The investigation overall reported the following: Clinical and demographic metadata were provided uncurated, with the amount varying by source and participant.

CDR1 and CDR2 (SGHAT, FQNNGV) derive from the germline V gene. Trimming costs V 5 bases and J 4 bases, and their ends lie 8 bases apart. The CDR3 sequence holds 12 residues, the cysteine and phenylalanine included. Left in the record is the CDR3 DNA by itself, 36 bases read in frame from the first base. TCRbeta CDR3 regions were amplified from genomic DNA by means of the immunoSEQ Assay, a bias-controlled multiplex PCR. As for the original processing: Nucleated cell counts per sample were estimated from amplification of reference gene primers within the assay. Sequence reads were collapsed and filtered to measure the absolute abundance of every unique TCRbeta CDR3 rearrangement. Productive Simpson clonality was computed per sample as the square root of Simpson's diversity index over productive rearrangements. Imported from immuneACCESS, the table was reduced by TCRdb to in-frame sequences with V and J called. These copies leave out some clones; in studies compared against another copy, an unresolved V gene accounts for under half, and the cause of the remainder is not known. V, J and clone size derive from that table, while D and trimming were established from the DNA sequence. Recorded for this sample are over 55,000 clones; around 90% of them occurred a single time. The ten largest clones represent around a fifth of the sample.

At one collaborating source in Seattle, patients were enrolled during active infection and were followed longitudinally through the course of disease. The collaborating institutions used their own protocols to collect whole blood in K2EDTA tubes. For TCRbeta analysis, collaborator samples were shipped as frozen whole blood, as isolated PBMCs, or as DNA extracted from either sample type. Concerning this clone itself: The antigen it recognizes is unknown. No much larger clone exists at a distance of one base, and base qualities are not known.

This chain is built from TRBV11-2 and TRBJ2-5; TRBD1 might be the D gene, on 5 matching bases. This TCR came from an elderly woman with COVID-19, enrolled during active disease. The source material was peripheral blood. The CDR3 here reads CASSARGETQYF. The DNA sequence is as follows: TGTGCCAGCAGCGCAAGGGGAGAGACCCAGTACTTC.